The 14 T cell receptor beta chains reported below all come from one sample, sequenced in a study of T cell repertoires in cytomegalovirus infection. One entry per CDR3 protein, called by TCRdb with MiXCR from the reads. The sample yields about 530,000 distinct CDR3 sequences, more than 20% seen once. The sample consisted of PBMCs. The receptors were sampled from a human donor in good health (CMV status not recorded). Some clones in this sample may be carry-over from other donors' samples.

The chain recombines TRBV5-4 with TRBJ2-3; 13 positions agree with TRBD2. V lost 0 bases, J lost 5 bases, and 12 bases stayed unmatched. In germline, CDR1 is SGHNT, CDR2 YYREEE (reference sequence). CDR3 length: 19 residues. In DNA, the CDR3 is TGTGCCAGCAGCTTGGGCGGACTAGCGGGAGTTACTGAGGGAGATACGCAGTATTTT. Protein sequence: CASSLGGLAGVTEGDTQYF.

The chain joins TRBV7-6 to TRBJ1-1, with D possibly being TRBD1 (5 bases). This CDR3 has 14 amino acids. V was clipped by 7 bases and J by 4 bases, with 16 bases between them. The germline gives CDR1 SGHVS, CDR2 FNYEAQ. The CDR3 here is CASKQPGESTEAFF. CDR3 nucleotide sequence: TGTGCCAGCAAACAGCCGGGGGAGAGCACTGAAGCTTTCTTT.

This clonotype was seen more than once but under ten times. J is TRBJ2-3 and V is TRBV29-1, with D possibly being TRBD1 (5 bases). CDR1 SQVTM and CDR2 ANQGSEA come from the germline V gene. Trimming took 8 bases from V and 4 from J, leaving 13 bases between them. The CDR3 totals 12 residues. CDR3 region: CSTTARADTQYF. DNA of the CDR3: TGCAGCACAACGGCCAGGGCAGATACGCAGTATTTT.

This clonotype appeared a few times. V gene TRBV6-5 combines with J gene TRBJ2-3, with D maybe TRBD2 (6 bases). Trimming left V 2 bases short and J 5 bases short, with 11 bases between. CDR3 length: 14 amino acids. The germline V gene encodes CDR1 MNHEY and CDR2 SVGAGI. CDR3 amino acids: CASSYGGAGDTQYF. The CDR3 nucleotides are TGTGCCAGCAGTTACGGAGGGGCGGGAGATACGCAGTATTTT.

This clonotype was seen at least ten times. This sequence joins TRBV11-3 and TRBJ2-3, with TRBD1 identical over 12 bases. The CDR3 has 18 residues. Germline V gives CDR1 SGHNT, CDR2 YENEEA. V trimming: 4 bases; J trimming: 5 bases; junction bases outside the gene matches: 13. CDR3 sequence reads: CASSWVYRDRGPEDTQYF. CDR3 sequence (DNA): TGTGCCAGCAGCTGGGTGTACCGGGACAGGGGGCCTGAAGATACGCAGTATTTT.

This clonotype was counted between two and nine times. CDR3 DNA: TGTGCCAGCAGTTTATGGGACTGGAGGTCTTCCTACAATGAGCAGTTCTTC. As protein: CASSLWDWRSSYNEQFF. The V call is TRBV28, the J call TRBJ2-1; D perhaps matches TRBD2 (5 bases). Germline V gene data show CDR1 as MDHEN and CDR2 as SYDVKM. This CDR3 spans 17 amino acids. V gave up 0 bases and J gave up 1 base, with 13 bases separating them.

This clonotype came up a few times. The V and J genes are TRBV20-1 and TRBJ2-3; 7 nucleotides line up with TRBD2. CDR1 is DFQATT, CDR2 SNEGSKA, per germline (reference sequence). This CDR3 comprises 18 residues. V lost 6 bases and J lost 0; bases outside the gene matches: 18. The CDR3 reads CSATGRASGKRSTDTQYF. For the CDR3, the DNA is TGCAGTGCCACTGGCCGCGCTAGCGGAAAACGAAGCACAGATACGCAGTATTTT.

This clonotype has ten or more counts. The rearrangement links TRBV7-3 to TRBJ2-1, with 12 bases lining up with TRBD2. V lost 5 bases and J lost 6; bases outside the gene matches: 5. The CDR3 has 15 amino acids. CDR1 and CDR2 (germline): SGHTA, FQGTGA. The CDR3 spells CASSQLAGGPNEQFF. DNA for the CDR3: TGTGCCAGCAGCCAGCTAGCGGGAGGGCCCAATGAGCAGTTCTTC.

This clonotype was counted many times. CDR3 protein: CASSLNSNSPLHF. DNA of the CDR3: TGTGCCAGCAGTTTAAACTCTAATTCACCCCTCCACTTT. The chain combines TRBV12-3 or TRBV12-4 with TRBJ1-6; D unresolved. The CDR3 is 13 amino acids. V was clipped by 2 bases and J by 6 bases, with 5 bases between them.

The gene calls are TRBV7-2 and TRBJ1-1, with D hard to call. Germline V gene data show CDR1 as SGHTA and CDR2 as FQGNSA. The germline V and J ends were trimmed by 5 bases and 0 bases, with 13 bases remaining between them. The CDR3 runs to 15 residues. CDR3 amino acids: CASSRTGIMNTEAFF. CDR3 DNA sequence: TGTGCCAGCAGCCGCACGGGCATTATGAACACTGAAGCTTTCTTT. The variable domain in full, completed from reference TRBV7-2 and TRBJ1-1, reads GAGVSQSPSNKVTEKGKDVELRCDPISGHTALYWYRQSLGQGLEFLIYFQGNSAPDKSGLPSDRFSAERTGGSVSTLTIQRTQQEDSAVYLCASSRTGIMNTEAFFGQGTRLTVV.

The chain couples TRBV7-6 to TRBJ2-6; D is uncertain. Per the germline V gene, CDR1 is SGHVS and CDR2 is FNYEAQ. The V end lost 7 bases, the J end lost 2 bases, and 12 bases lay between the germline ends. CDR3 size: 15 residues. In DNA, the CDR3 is TGTGCCAGCACCCTGGGCCGCCCTGGGGCCAACGTCCTGACTTTC. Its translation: CASTLGRPGANVLTF.

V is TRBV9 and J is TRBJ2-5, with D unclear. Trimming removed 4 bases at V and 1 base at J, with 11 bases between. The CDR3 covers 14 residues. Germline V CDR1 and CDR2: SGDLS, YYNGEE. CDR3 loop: CASSSPLGQETQYF. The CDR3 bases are TGTGCCAGCAGCTCTCCCCTGGGCCAAGAGACCCAGTACTTC.

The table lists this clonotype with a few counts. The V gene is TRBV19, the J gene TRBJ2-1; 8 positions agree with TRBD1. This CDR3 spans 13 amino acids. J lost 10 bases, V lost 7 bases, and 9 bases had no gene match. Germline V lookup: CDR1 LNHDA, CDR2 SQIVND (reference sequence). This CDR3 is CASTRDRGREQFF. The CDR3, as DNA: TGTGCCAGTACTCGCGACAGGGGACGAGAGCAGTTCTTC. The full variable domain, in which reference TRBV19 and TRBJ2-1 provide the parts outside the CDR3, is DGGITQSPKYLFRKEGQNVTLSCEQNLNHDAMYWYRQDPGQGLRLIYYSQIVNDFQKGDIAEGYSVSREKKESFPLTVTSAQKNPTAFYLCASTRDRGREQFFGPGTRLTVL.

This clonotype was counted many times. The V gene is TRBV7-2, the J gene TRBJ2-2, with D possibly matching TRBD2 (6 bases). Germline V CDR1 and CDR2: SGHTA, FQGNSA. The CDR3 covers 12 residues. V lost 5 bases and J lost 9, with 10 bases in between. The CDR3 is CASSPGGWELFF. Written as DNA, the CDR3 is TGTGCCAGCAGCCCCGGGGGTTGGGAGCTGTTTTTT.